Following are 3 T cell receptor beta chains from one sample sequenced in a study of blood T cell repertoires in COVID-19. Data came from immunoSEQ multiplex PCR; TCRdb stores just in-frame clones and leaves some out. The sample lists over 350,000 clones, approximately 90% occurring once. The sequenced sample consisted of peripheral blood. These receptors were obtained from a woman under 40 with active or convalescent COVID-19.

The chain joins TRBV5-1 to TRBJ2-7; 7 bases fit TRBD1. This CDR3 contains 13 residues. In germline, CDR1 is SGHRS, CDR2 YFSETQ. The V gene end was trimmed by 4 bases and the J gene end by 0 bases; junction bases not matched to a gene: 1. CDR3 in amino acids: CASSGDSSYEQYF. As DNA, the CDR3 is TGCGCCAGCAGCGGGGACAGCTCCTACGAGCAGTACTTC. The complete variable domain, with remaining parts taken from reference TRBV5-1 and TRBJ2-7, reads KAGVTQTPRYLIKTRGQQVTLSCSPISGHRSVSWYQQTPGQGLQFLFEYFSETQRNKGNFPGRFSGRQFSNSRSEMNVSTLELGDSALYLCASSGDSSYEQYFGPGTRLTVT.

The chain has TRBV28 and TRBJ1-3, with 9 bases fitting TRBD1. The junction had 7 bases not matched to a gene; V was cut back by 4 bases and J by 0 bases. The germline gives CDR1 MDHEN, CDR2 SYDVKM. This CDR3 is 17 amino acids long. Here the CDR3 reads CASSSPGTGFSGNTIYF. CDR3 DNA: TGTGCCAGCAGTTCGCCCGGGACAGGGTTCTCTGGAAACACCATATATTTT.

The rearrangement joins TRBV15 to TRBJ1-3, with D perhaps TRBD1 (6 bases). The length of the CDR3 is 19 residues. The V gene lost 5 bases and the J gene lost 4 bases, with 27 bases spanning the gap. The V gene's germline CDR1 is LNHNV and CDR2 YYDKDF (reference sequence). CDR3 in amino acids: CATSPGWPGESQWGNTIYF. CDR3 nucleotides: TGTGCCACCAGCCCCGGGTGGCCAGGGGAAAGCCAGTGGGGAAACACCATATATTTT.